These T cell receptor beta chains were read from a single sample in a study of cytomegalovirus exposure and HLA in healthy donors. Profiled with immunoSEQ multiplex PCR; TCRdb holds only in-frame clones, not every one. The sample includes tens of thousands of clones, about 85% seen only once; the top ten take approximately 2.6%. Sequenced: PBMCs. These receptors all stem from a man aged 45 to 65 in good health and CMV-seronegative. The CDR3 runs from the conserved cysteine through the conserved F or W. A D gene is named only where the DNA matches it firmly. Clone size appears in some rows only: once, few, many, or a class for an expanded clone.

j_call | v_call | d_call | clone_size | cdr3_nt | cdr3_aa
TRBJ2-5 | TRBV9 | TRBD2 | . | TGTGCCAGCAGCCCCAGACTAGCGGAACCCCAAGAGACCCAGTACTTC | CASSPRLAEPQETQYF
TRBJ2-3 | TRBV9 | . | . | TGTGCCAGCAGCGAGGGTAGCGGAGATAAAAATACGCAGTATTTT | CASSEGSGDKNTQYF
TRBJ2-3 | TRBV7-6 | TRBD2 | few | TGTGCCAGCAGCTTGTTTACTAGCGGGGGGTCCACAGATACGCAGTATTTT | CASSLFTSGGSTDTQYF
TRBJ2-5 | TRBV4-3 | TRBD2 | . | TGCGCCAGCAGCCAAGAAGGTAGCGGGACGTTCGAGACCCAGTACTTC | CASSQEGSGTFETQYF
TRBJ1-1 | TRBV29-1 | . | . | TGCAGCGTTGGGTCCGGATGGGGCATGAACACTGAAGCTTTCTTT | CSVGSGWGMNTEAFF
TRBJ1-5 | TRBV28 | . | once | TGTGCCAGCAGGGAAGGGCGGGGGCAGCCCCAGCATTTT | CASREGRGQPQHF
TRBJ2-5 | TRBV6-4 | TRBD1 | . | TGTGCCAGCAGTGATGGGTTGACAGGGGAGGTGGGGGAGACCCAGTACTTC | CASSDGLTGEVGETQYF
TRBJ2-1 | TRBV11-2 | TRBD2 | once | TGTGCCAGCAGCTTCACTAGCGAGAGCTCCTACAATGAGCAGTTCTTC | CASSFTSESSYNEQFF
TRBJ2-4 | TRBV4-3 | . | once | TGCGCCAGCAGCCAAGATAACGGGGATCCCATTCAGTACTTC | CASSQDNGDPIQYF
TRBJ2-7 | TRBV4-1 | TRBD1 | . | TGCGCCAGCAGCCAAAACAACAGGGGGCACGAGCAGTACTTC | CASSQNNRGHEQYF